The rows below give T cell receptor beta chains drawn from one sample of a study of shared clonotypes between healthy human individuals. TCRdb's copy holds only in-frame clones and misses some; the assay was immunoSEQ multiplex PCR. The sample lists over a million clones, about 77% occurring once. Sequencing used memory CD4+ T cells sorted from blood. These receptors were obtained from a man younger than 30 in good health. Both conserved end residues are part of each CDR3. The D gene is left open where the match is weak. Some rows have no size entry. The others give once, few or many, or a class for an expanded clone.

cdr3_length	v_call	clone_size	d_call	j_call	cdr3_aa	cdr3_nt
13	TRBV7-9	once	.	TRBJ2-2	CASSSTSLWELFF	TGTGCCAGCAGCTCAACTAGCTTATGGGAGCTGTTTTTT
16	TRBV9	.	TRBD2	TRBJ2-7	CASSARGGTSGYEQYF	TGTGCCAGCAGCGCTCGAGGGGGGACTAGTGGATACGAGCAGTACTTC
12	TRBV10-1	few	.	TRBJ1-5	CASSDSGQPQHF	TGCGCCAGCAGTGATTCCGGGCAGCCCCAGCATTTT
15	TRBV19	.	.	TRBJ2-3	CASSISADLSSTQYF	TGTGCCAGTAGTATATCAGCCGACCTTTCCTCTACGCAGTATTTT
16	TRBV9	.	.	TRBJ1-3	CASSVGEQKSGNTIYF	TGTGCCAGCAGCGTAGGTGAACAGAAATCTGGAAACACCATATATTTT
15	TRBV21-1	.	.	TRBJ2-3	CASSTGSFYTDTQYF	TGTGCCAGCAGCACCGGGTCCTTTTACACAGATACGCAGTATTTT
15	TRBV7-2	.	TRBD2	TRBJ2-2	CASSETSGRGGELFF	TGTGCCAGCAGCGAGACTAGCGGGAGGGGCGGGGAGCTGTTTTTT
15	TRBV19	once	TRBD2	TRBJ2-7	CASSKVEAGGSEQYF	TGTGCCAGTAGTAAGGTGGAGGCGGGAGGTAGCGAGCAGTACTTC
13	TRBV10-3	.	TRBD1	TRBJ1-1	CAMRQGAQAEAFF	TGTGCCATGCGACAGGGGGCTCAAGCTGAAGCTTTCTTT
15	TRBV5-1	.	.	TRBJ1-5	CASSMQGYSNQPQHF	TGCGCCAGCAGCATGCAGGGGTATAGCAATCAGCCCCAGCATTTT
15	TRBV4-1	.	.	TRBJ2-2	CASSHKGGATGELFF	TGCGCCAGCAGCCACAAAGGCGGGGCCACCGGGGAGCTGTTTTTT
15	TRBV23-1	.	.	TRBJ2-7	CARVSIVLFFYEQYF	TGCGCCAGGGTATCAATAGTATTGTTCTTTTACGAGCAGTACTTC
11	TRBV20-1	few	.	TRBJ2-3	CSASLSDTQYF	TGCAGTGCTAGCTTATCGGATACGCAGTATTTT
17	TRBV7-9	.	TRBD2	TRBJ2-5	CASSQRTSGAPGKTQYF	TGTGCCAGCAGCCAGCGGACTAGCGGGGCCCCGGGAAAGACCCAGTACTTC
14	TRBV5-1	.	.	TRBJ2-7	CASSLFDGRYEQYF	TGCGCCAGCAGCTTGTTTGACGGACGTTACGAGCAGTACTTC
20	TRBV2	.	TRBD2	TRBJ2-1	CASRPWDPGLAESSYNEQFF	TGTGCCAGCAGACCATGGGATCCGGGACTAGCGGAGAGCTCCTACAATGAGCAGTTCTTC
11	TRBV29-1	few	.	TRBJ1-1	CSVTRYTEAFF	TGCAGCGTTACCAGATACACTGAAGCTTTCTTT
16	TRBV19	.	.	TRBJ2-2	CASTASTALRTGELFF	TGTGCCAGTACCGCTTCGACAGCTCTTCGGACCGGGGAGCTGTTTTTT
14	TRBV7-8	.	.	TRBJ1-6	CASSSGRANSPLHF	TGTGCCAGCAGTTCCGGACGGGCGAATTCACCCCTCCACTTT
13	TRBV7-9	.	TRBD1	TRBJ2-5	CASSGQGQETQYF	TGTGCCAGCAGCGGACAGGGCCAAGAGACCCAGTACTTC
15	TRBV2	.	TRBD1	TRBJ1-4	CASKGTVPTNEKLFF	TGTGCCTCCAAAGGGACAGTTCCAACTAATGAAAAACTGTTTTTT
15	TRBV4-3	few	TRBD2	TRBJ2-7	CASSQESGGYGEQYF	TGCGCCAGCAGCCAAGAATCGGGGGGTTACGGCGAGCAGTACTTC
15	TRBV9	.	.	TRBJ2-3	CASSVLSGPTDTQYF	TGTGCCAGCAGCGTGCTGTCCGGTCCCACAGATACGCAGTATTTT
16	TRBV7-2	once	TRBD2	TRBJ2-4	CASSWRLAGESNIQYF	TGTGCCAGCAGCTGGAGACTAGCGGGAGAGTCGAACATTCAGTACTTC
15	TRBV6-1	.	TRBD1	TRBJ1-2	CASSEANTGGYGYTF	TGTGCCAGCAGTGAAGCGAATACAGGGGGCTATGGCTACACCTTC
14	TRBV6-1	.	.	TRBJ1-3	CASNEGAYGNTIYF	TGTGCCAGCAACGAAGGGGCGTACGGAAACACCATATATTTT
16	TRBV11-2	.	TRBD2	TRBJ2-1	CASSFGSGRSENEQFF	TGTGCCAGCAGCTTTGGGAGCGGGAGATCCGAAAATGAGCAGTTCTTC
15	TRBV27	.	.	TRBJ1-6	CASSFHLNGNSPLHF	TGTGCCAGCAGTTTCCACCTAAACGGAAATTCACCCCTCCACTTT
16	TRBV27	.	.	TRBJ1-6	CASSLRQGAYNSPLHF	TGTGCCAGCAGTTTACGGCAGGGCGCCTATAATTCACCCCTCCACTTT
17	TRBV9	.	TRBD1	TRBJ1-5	CASRFFGTGDSNQPQHF	TGTGCCAGCAGGTTTTTTGGGACAGGGGATAGCAATCAGCCCCAGCATTTT
14	TRBV5-5	.	.	TRBJ2-7	CASSLGTVAVAQYF	TGTGCCAGCAGCTTGGGGACAGTGGCCGTGGCGCAGTACTTC
17	TRBV14	.	.	TRBJ1-2	CASSQDGVGGLYYGYTF	TGTGCCAGCAGCCAAGATGGAGTAGGGGGACTATACTATGGCTACACCTTC
15	TRBV5-4	.	.	TRBJ1-4	CASRPGGPQEEKLFF	TGTGCCAGCAGACCCGGCGGGCCCCAAGAGGAAAAACTGTTTTTT
15	TRBV6-5	once	TRBD2	TRBJ2-1	CASSPGSGRASEQFF	TGTGCCAGCAGCCCCGGTAGCGGGAGGGCCAGTGAGCAGTTCTTC
14	TRBV6-5	many	.	TRBJ2-7	CASSPRGPTSEQYF	TGTGCCAGCAGTCCGCGGGGGCCAACCTCCGAGCAGTACTTC
14	TRBV25-1	.	.	TRBJ1-1	CASSPEGRNTEAFF	TGTGCCAGCAGTCCAGAGGGAAGAAACACTGAAGCTTTCTTT
15	TRBV6-1	.	.	TRBJ2-7	CASSDWSGLHYEQYF	TGTGCCAGCAGTGACTGGTCGGGACTCCACTACGAGCAGTACTTC
15	TRBV29-1	.	TRBD2	TRBJ2-2	CSVELAGDNTGELFF	TGCAGCGTTGAATTGGCGGGGGATAACACCGGGGAGCTGTTTTTT
17	TRBV18	.	.	TRBJ2-2	CASSPDDRVPNVGELFF	TGTGCCAGCTCACCAGATGATAGGGTACCAAACGTCGGGGAGCTGTTTTTT
15	TRBV18	.	.	TRBJ2-3	CASSPGGTRTDTQYF	TGTGCCAGCTCACCAGGCGGGACCCGCACAGATACGCAGTATTTT
12	TRBV28	.	.	TRBJ1-5	CASRWGDQPQHF	TGTGCCAGCAGGTGGGGGGATCAGCCCCAGCATTTT
16	TRBV5-1	.	.	TRBJ1-6	CASSSEGGVNNSPLHF	TGCGCCAGCAGCTCGGAAGGGGGGGTCAATAATTCACCCCTCCACTTT